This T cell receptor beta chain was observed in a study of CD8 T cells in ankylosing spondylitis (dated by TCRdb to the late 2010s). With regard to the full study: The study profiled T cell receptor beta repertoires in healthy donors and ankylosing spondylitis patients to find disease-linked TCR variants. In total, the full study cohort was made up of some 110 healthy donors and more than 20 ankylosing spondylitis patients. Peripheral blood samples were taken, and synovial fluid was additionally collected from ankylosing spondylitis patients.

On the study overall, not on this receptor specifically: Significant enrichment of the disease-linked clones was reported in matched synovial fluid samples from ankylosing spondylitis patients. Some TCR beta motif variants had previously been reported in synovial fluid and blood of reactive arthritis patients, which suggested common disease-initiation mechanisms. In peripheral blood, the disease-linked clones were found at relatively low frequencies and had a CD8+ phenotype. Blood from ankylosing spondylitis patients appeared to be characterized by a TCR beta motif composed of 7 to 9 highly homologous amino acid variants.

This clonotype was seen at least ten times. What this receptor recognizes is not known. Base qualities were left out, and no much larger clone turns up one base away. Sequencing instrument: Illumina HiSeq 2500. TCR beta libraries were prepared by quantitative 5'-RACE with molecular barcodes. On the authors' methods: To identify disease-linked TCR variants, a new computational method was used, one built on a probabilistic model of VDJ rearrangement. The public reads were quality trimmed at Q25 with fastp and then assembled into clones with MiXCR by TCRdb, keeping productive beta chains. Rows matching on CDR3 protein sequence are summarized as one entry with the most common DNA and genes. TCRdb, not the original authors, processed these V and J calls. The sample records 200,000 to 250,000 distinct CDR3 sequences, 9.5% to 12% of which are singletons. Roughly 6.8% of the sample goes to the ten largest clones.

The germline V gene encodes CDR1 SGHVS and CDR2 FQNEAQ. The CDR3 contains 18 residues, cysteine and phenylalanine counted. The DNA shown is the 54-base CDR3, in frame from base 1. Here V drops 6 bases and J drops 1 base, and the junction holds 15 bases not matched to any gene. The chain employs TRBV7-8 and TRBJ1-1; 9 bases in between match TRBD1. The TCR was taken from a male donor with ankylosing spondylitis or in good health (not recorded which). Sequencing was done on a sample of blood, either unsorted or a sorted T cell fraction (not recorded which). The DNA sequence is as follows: TGTGCCAGCAGACTGGACTTCAGCCGGGACAGGGAGAACACTGAAGCTTTCTTT. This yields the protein CASRLDFSRDRENTEAFF.